Below are 29 T cell receptor beta chains sequenced from a single sample in a study of cytomegalovirus exposure and HLA in healthy donors. The PCR had 60 Vbeta and 13 Jbeta primers. Profiled with immunoSEQ multiplex PCR; TCRdb holds only in-frame clones, not every one. This repertoire shows around 190,000 clones, 65% to 85% found once; its top ten account for 1.5% to 2%. The sample comprised PBMCs. The receptors derive from a man aged 18 to 30 in good health and CMV-seronegative.

V usage is TRBV28 and J usage is TRBJ2-7; 7 nucleotides line up with TRBD1. J was trimmed by 2 bases and V by 5 bases; bases with no gene match: 9. In germline, CDR1 is MDHEN, CDR2 SYDVKM. The CDR3 runs to 15 residues. CDR3 DNA: TGTGCCAGCAGTAAAGGGACAGAGGTACCCTACGAGCAGTACTTC. This gives the protein CASSKGTEVPYEQYF.

This clone was counted a few times. CDR3 loop: CASSQINEQFF. The CDR3 DNA reads as TGTGCCAGCAGCCAAATTAATGAGCAGTTCTTC. The chain links TRBV5-6 to TRBJ2-1, with D hard to call. This CDR3 comprises 11 residues. V lost 4 bases and J 7 bases, leaving 6 bases between the germline ends. From germline, CDR1 is SGHDT and CDR2 YYEEEE.

The CDR3 here is CASSLDGAGGHFF. CDR3 DNA sequence: TGTGCCAGCAGCTTAGACGGCGCGGGGGGGCATTTCTTC. The V gene is TRBV7-9, the J gene TRBJ2-1, with TRBD2 matching over 9 bases. The V and J ends lost 1 base and 16 bases, in that order; junction bases with no gene match: 8. CDR1 is SEHNR, CDR2 FQNEAQ, per germline (reference sequence). The CDR3 spans 13 residues.

The V call is TRBV27, the J call TRBJ2-5, with a possible D match to TRBD2 (5 bases). The CDR3 runs 14 residues. Between the trimmed V and J ends, which lost 4 bases and 2 bases, there was a span of 11 bases. Germline V gives CDR1 MNHEY, CDR2 SMNVEV (reference sequence). The CDR3 DNA follows: TGTGCCAGCAGTTCACGGACTCTTCAAGAGACCCAGTACTTC. Protein product: CASSSRTLQETQYF.

This clone has just a few counts. The rearrangement uses TRBV13 and TRBJ1-2, with TRBD1 matching 8 bases. Germline-derived CDR1 and CDR2 are PRHDT and FYEKMQ (reference sequence). Trimming took 4 bases from V and 7 from J; bases not matched to a gene: 5. CDR3 length: 13 residues. CDR3 protein: CASSSQGAGGYTF. DNA of the CDR3: TGTGCCAGCAGCTCGCAGGGGGCGGGTGGCTACACCTTC.

DNA for the CDR3: TGTGCCAGCAGCTTAGATCGGTCCTCCGGAGCGCAGTATTTT. Its translation: CASSLDRSSGAQYF. This chain connects TRBV11-2 to TRBJ2-3; unclear D gene. Germline V gene sequence: CDR1 SGHAT, CDR2 FQNNGV. Trimming left V 0 bases short and J 10 bases short, with 14 bases between. This CDR3 spans 14 amino acids. Full variable domain (missing parts from reference TRBV11-2 and TRBJ2-3): EAGVAQSPRYKIIEKRQSVAFWCNPISGHATLYWYQQILGQGPKLLIQFQNNGVVDDSQLPKDRFSAERLKGVDSTLKIQPAKLEDSAVYLCASSLDRSSGAQYFGPGTRLTVL.

J is TRBJ1-4 and V is TRBV30; D is perhaps TRBD1 (5 bases). This CDR3 region has 16 residues. Trimming pared 2 bases from V and 14 bases from J, leaving 27 bases between. Germline V gene data show CDR1 as GTSNPN and CDR2 as SVGIG (reference sequence). The CDR3 DNA reads as TGTGCCTGGAGTTTTGGGACTATGGGCCGCGCGTTTCGGCTGTTTTTT. This encodes CAWSFGTMGRAFRLFF.

CDR3 loop: CASSPVTSGGKDTQYF. The CDR3 bases are TGTGCCAGCAGCCCAGTGACTAGCGGGGGGAAAGATACGCAGTATTTT. The chain has TRBV5-6 and TRBJ2-3, with TRBD2 identical over 13 bases. In germline, CDR1 is SGHDT, CDR2 YYEEEE. The CDR3 has 16 amino acids. With 4 bases clipped from V and 5 bases from J, the junction kept 7 bases outside the gene matches.

The sample holds a few counts of this clone. This sequence joins TRBV2 and TRBJ2-2, with D perhaps matching TRBD1 (6 bases). V lost 9 bases, J lost 4 bases, and 21 bases lay in between. Germline CDR1 SNHLY, CDR2 FYNNEI. This CDR3 comprises 16 residues. The CDR3 nucleotides are TGTGCCAGAACTACTACACAGGGAATGTCCACCGGGGAGCTGTTTTTT. Translated, it gives CARTTTQGMSTGELFF. Using reference TRBV2 and TRBJ2-2 for the parts outside the CDR3, the full variable domain is EPEVTQTPSHQVTQMGQEVILRCVPISNHLYFYWYRQILGQKVEFLVSFYNNEISEKSEIFDDQFSVERPDGSNFTLKIRSTKLEDSAMYFCARTTTQGMSTGELFFGEGSRLTVL.

J is TRBJ2-1 and V is TRBV6-1; the D is unclear. From germline, CDR1 is MNHNS and CDR2 SASEGT. The V and J ends lost 5 bases and 4 bases respectively, with 9 bases between them. The CDR3 contains 13 residues. The CDR3 spells CASSSSGYNEQFF. CDR3 bases: TGTGCCAGCAGTTCTTCCGGGTACAATGAGCAGTTCTTC.

A few counts support this clone. This chain connects TRBV4-3 to TRBJ2-3; 7 bases match TRBD2. V was clipped by 0 bases and J by 3 bases; unmatched bases: 3. The CDR3 has 15 residues. Germline CDR1 LGHNA, CDR2 YSLEER. CDR3 amino acids: CASSQEGTTTDTQYF. DNA of the CDR3: TGCGCCAGCAGCCAAGAGGGGACTACTACAGATACGCAGTATTTT.

The rearrangement uses TRBV6-1 and TRBJ2-7; 8 bases map to TRBD1. The germline V gene encodes CDR1 MNHNS and CDR2 SASEGT. V dropped 6 bases and J dropped 2; count of bases not matched to a gene: 9. This CDR3 contains 15 residues. CDR3 sequence reads: CASRGDLRGPYEQYF. The CDR3 nucleotides are TGTGCCAGCAGAGGGGACCTCAGGGGGCCCTACGAGCAGTACTTC.

This sequence joins TRBV11-2 and TRBJ2-7; D unclear. V was cut by 0 bases and J by 5 bases, with 8 bases left in between. The CDR3 extends over 13 amino acids. Germline V gene lookup returns CDR1 SGHAT and CDR2 FQNNGV. The CDR3 DNA reads as TGTGCCAGCAGCTTAGATATAGTAGACGAGCAGTACTTC. It translates to CASSLDIVDEQYF.

The CDR3 DNA reads TGCGCCAGCAGCTCGACAGGGGAGACCCAGTACTTC. Translating gives CASSSTGETQYF. V and J are TRBV5-1 and TRBJ2-5; 7 bases are a match to TRBD1. CDR3 length equals 12 residues. V lost 3 bases and J lost 5; bases outside the gene matches: 1. The germline gives CDR1 SGHRS, CDR2 YFSETQ.

The chain uses TRBV27 and TRBJ2-7; 8 positions agree with TRBD2. The germline V gene encodes CDR1 MNHEY and CDR2 SMNVEV (reference sequence). V shed 3 bases and J 4 bases; nucleotides not matched to a gene: 14. The CDR3 length is 17 residues. The CDR3 spells CASSLTGGVGLLYEQYF. Here the CDR3 DNA reads TGTGCCAGCAGTTTGACGGGGGGGGTGGGGCTATTATACGAGCAGTACTTC.

The J gene is TRBJ2-7, the V gene TRBV28; D perhaps matches TRBD1 (5 bases). The CDR3 consists of 18 residues. Germline V lookup: CDR1 MDHEN, CDR2 SYDVKM. V dropped 5 bases and J dropped 0 bases, with 23 bases sitting between them. The CDR3 reads CASSQPRGLVSGSYEQYF. CDR3 sequence (DNA): TGTGCCAGCAGTCAACCAAGGGGTCTCGTTTCAGGCTCCTACGAGCAGTACTTC.

This chain links TRBV7-2 with TRBJ2-2; 7 bases align to TRBD2. After removal of 5 bases from V and 4 bases from J, the junction contained 13 bases not matched to a gene. The length of the CDR3 is 17 residues. Germline CDR1 and CDR2: SGHTA and FQGNSA. The CDR3 sequence: CASSPEAGRVSTGELFF. CDR3 bases: TGTGCCAGCAGCCCAGAAGCAGGGAGGGTTAGCACCGGGGAGCTGTTTTTT.

This chain uses TRBV7-9 with TRBJ2-7; TRBD1 might be the D (5 bases). Per germline, CDR1 SEHNR and CDR2 FQNEAQ (reference sequence). The V end lost 5 bases, the J end lost 1 base, and 15 bases lay between the germline ends. The CDR3 runs 15 residues. The CDR3 coding sequence is TGTGCCAGCAGCCCCCCGGCAGGGCTTTCCTACGAGCAGTACTTC. Translation: CASSPPAGLSYEQYF.

The CDR3: CASSIDRDVGGPTGGQFF. The CDR3 coding sequence is TGTGCCAGTAGTATAGATCGGGACGTAGGAGGACCGACGGGAGGGCAGTTCTTC. This rearrangement joins TRBV19 to TRBJ2-1; TRBD2 matches 7 bases. This CDR3 is built from 18 residues. V trimming: 0 bases; J trimming: 12 bases; junction bases outside the gene matches: 20. From germline, CDR1 is LNHDA and CDR2 SQIVND (reference sequence).

The CDR3 nucleotides are TGTGCCAGCAGCCAAATGGGGCCCACAACTAATGAAAAACTGTTTTTT. Translation gives CASSQMGPTTNEKLFF. The gene calls are TRBV14 and TRBJ1-4, with a possible D match to TRBD1 (5 bases). The germline V gene has CDR1 SGHDN and CDR2 FVKESK. This CDR3 region has 16 residues. The V and J ends lost 2 bases and 0 bases respectively, with 10 bases between them.

The rearrangement uses TRBV6-5 and TRBJ2-1; 7 positions match TRBD2. Germline V gene data show CDR1 as MNHEY and CDR2 as SVGAGI. This CDR3 has 14 residues. The V and J ends lost 1 base and 8 bases, in that order; junction bases with no gene match: 5. The CDR3 spells CASSYFGRQHEQFF. CDR3 nucleotide sequence: TGTGCCAGCAGTTACTTCGGGAGGCAGCATGAGCAGTTCTTC.

This clone was picked up a small number of times. The chain recombines TRBV7-6 with TRBJ2-2; TRBD2 aligns across 8 bases. The CDR3 length is 15 residues. Trimming removed 1 base from V and 5 bases from J; junction bases left unmatched: 3. The germline V gene has CDR1 SGHVS and CDR2 FNYEAQ. DNA of the CDR3: TGTGCCAGCAGCTTAGGCTCGGGGGGGACCGGGGAGCTGTTTTTT. Encoded protein: CASSLGSGGTGELFF.

V and J are TRBV6-6 and TRBJ1-5; 7 positions agree with TRBD1. Germline CDR1 MNHNY, CDR2 SVGAGI (reference sequence). J was trimmed by 2 bases and V by 5 bases; bases with no gene match: 6. The CDR3 is 15 residues long. This CDR3 reads CASSGTARGNQPQHF. CDR3 DNA: TGTGCCAGCAGTGGGACAGCCCGGGGCAATCAGCCCCAGCATTTT.

The V call is TRBV7-2, the J call TRBJ2-7; 7 positions agree with TRBD1. The CDR3 extends over 15 amino acids. Per the germline V gene, CDR1 is SGHTA and CDR2 is FQGNSA. After removal of 3 bases from V and 3 bases from J, the junction contained 8 bases not matched to a gene. The CDR3 region is CASSFLQGVGYEQYF. CDR3 sequence (DNA): TGTGCCAGCAGCTTCCTCCAGGGGGTTGGCTACGAGCAGTACTTC.

This clone showed up just once. The CDR3 loop is CASSESGTSGRWSYEQYF. CDR3 DNA: TGTGCCAGCAGTGAGTCCGGGACTAGCGGGAGATGGAGCTACGAGCAGTACTTC. The chain has TRBV25-1 and TRBJ2-7; 14 nucleotides agree with TRBD2. The J segment lost 3 bases and the V segment lost 3 bases, leaving 10 bases of the junction unmatched. The CDR3 sequence is 18 residues long. CDR1 MGHDK and CDR2 SYGVNS come from the germline V gene.

The chain combines TRBV7-2 with TRBJ1-3; perhaps TRBD1 as D (5 bases). V was shortened by 5 bases and J by 0 bases, with 20 bases between the two germline ends. There are 18 residues in the CDR3. The germline gives CDR1 SGHTA, CDR2 FQGNSA. The CDR3: CASSLRPRQSFSGNTIYF. In nucleotides, the CDR3 is TGTGCCAGCAGCCTCAGACCCCGACAGAGCTTCTCTGGAAACACCATATATTTT. The full variable domain, in which reference TRBV7-2 and TRBJ1-3 provide the parts outside the CDR3, is GAGVSQSPSNKVTEKGKDVELRCDPISGHTALYWYRQSLGQGLEFLIYFQGNSAPDKSGLPSDRFSAERTGGSVSTLTIQRTQQEDSAVYLCASSLRPRQSFSGNTIYFGEGSWLTVV.

This clone was seen more than once but under ten times. This chain joins TRBV7-3 and TRBJ2-3; D is unclear. Per the germline V gene, CDR1 is SGHTA and CDR2 is FQGTGA. The V and J ends lost 3 bases and 0 bases respectively, with 7 bases between them. The CDR3 has 14 residues. CDR3 bases: TGTGCCAGCAGCTTCAGTGCTAGCACAGATACGCAGTATTTT. Residues: CASSFSASTDTQYF. Complete variable domain (other parts from reference TRBV7-3 and TRBJ2-3): GAGVSQTPSNKVTEKGKYVELRCDPISGHTALYWYRQSLGQGPEFLIYFQGTGAADDSGLPNDRFFAVRPEGSVSTLKIQRTERGDSAVYLCASSFSASTDTQYFGPGTRLTVL.

This clone has more than one count but fewer than ten. The chain couples TRBV28 to TRBJ2-3; no reliable D call. Trimming shortened V by 4 bases and J by 1 base, and 18 bases separated the two germline ends. The germline CDR1 and CDR2 sequences are MDHEN and SYDVKM. There are 17 residues in the CDR3. The CDR3 reads CASSSPTRLVGTDTQYF. The CDR3 DNA reads TGTGCCAGCAGTTCCCCAACCCGGCTAGTAGGCACAGATACGCAGTATTTT.

The V gene is TRBV6-5, the J gene TRBJ2-3, with D perhaps matching TRBD2 (5 bases). Trimming pared 7 bases from V and 1 base from J, leaving 9 bases between. The CDR3 runs to 13 residues. The germline gives CDR1 MNHEY, CDR2 SVGAGI. The CDR3 spells CASKKAGTDTQYF. The CDR3 DNA is TGTGCCAGCAAAAAAGCGGGCACAGATACGCAGTATTTT.